The 26 T cell receptor beta chains below were found in one sample sequenced in a study of blood T cells in healthy people across ages. A second about 6 to 11 cycle PCR used barcoded and J-beta primers. TCRdb reprocessed the 5' RACE reads with MiXCR, giving one entry per CDR3 protein. The table records about 1.8 million distinct CDR3 sequences, 40% to 55% of them present only once. Sequencing input: blood. These receptors all stem from a woman aged 40 to 49 in good health.

CDR3 protein: CAISESPGYEQYF. CDR3 nucleotide sequence: TGTGCCATCAGTGAGTCTCCGGGGTACGAGCAGTACTTC. The rearrangement uses TRBV10-3 and TRBJ2-7, with D tentatively TRBD2 (5 bases). With 0 bases removed from V and 4 bases from J, the gap between germline ends came to 7 bases. The CDR3 runs 13 residues. Germline V CDR1 and CDR2: ENHRY, SYGVKD.

This chain links TRBV9 with TRBJ2-5; D remains unclear. Between the trimmed V and J ends, which lost 0 bases and 2 bases, there was a span of 14 bases. CDR3 size: 16 residues. CDR1 and CDR2 (germline): SGDLS, YYNGEE. In DNA form, the CDR3 reads TGTGCCAGCAGCGTAGGCCCGCCGAGGCGGCAAGAGACCCAGTACTTC. It specifies CASSVGPPRRQETQYF.

This clonotype was seen a few times. The CDR3, as DNA: TGTGCCAGCAGCTTAAAGGGAACAGGCCACTCCTATGGCTACACCTTC. Amino acid sequence: CASSLKGTGHSYGYTF. The chain employs TRBV7-2 and TRBJ1-2; a possible D gene is TRBD1 (5 bases). The CDR3 extends over 16 amino acids. Germline CDR1 and CDR2: SGHTA and FQGNSA. V was cut by 2 bases and J by 4 bases, with 17 bases left in between.

Concerning this clonotype: One end of the junction is discordant with germline, which a read error may explain. The V and J genes are TRBV7-7 and TRBJ1-2; maybe TRBD1 (6 bases). Germline CDR1 is SSHAT and CDR2 is FNYEAQ (reference sequence). This CDR3 has 20 amino acids. Here the CDR3 reads CASSLVWPLTEDRPNYGYTF. DNA of the CDR3: TGTGCTAGCAGCTTAGTTTGGCCTCTAACCGAGGACAGACCTAACTATGGCTACACCTTC.

This clonotype has more than one count but fewer than ten. The V gene is TRBV4-2, the J gene TRBJ2-7; TRBD2 matches at 14 bases. The CDR3 has 16 residues. The ends lost 0 bases at V and 9 bases at J; junction bases unmatched: 7. Germline V CDR1 and CDR2: LGHNA, YNFKEQ. The CDR3 nucleotides read TGTGCCAGCAGCCAAGATCGCGGGACTAGCGGGGGAGCGCAGTACTTC. Translation gives CASSQDRGTSGGAQYF.

J is TRBJ1-4 and V is TRBV4-3; TRBD1 aligns across 7 bases. Germline lookup yields CDR1 LGHNA and CDR2 YSLEER. The CDR3 runs to 15 residues. Trimming at V came to 4 bases and at J to 7 bases, leaving 9 bases not matched to a gene. CDR3 residues: CASSRGDSGGEKLFF. CDR3 in DNA: TGCGCCAGCAGCCGAGGGGACTCAGGGGGTGAAAAACTGTTTTTT.

This rearrangement joins TRBV5-1 to TRBJ1-4; possible D gene TRBD1, 5 bases. V was cut by 0 bases and J by 8 bases, with 11 bases left in between. The CDR3 has 14 amino acids. The germline gives CDR1 SGHRS, CDR2 YFSETQ. DNA of the CDR3: TGCGCCAGCAGCTTGGTAGGGGTTGGAGAAAAACTGTTTTTT. Its protein is CASSLVGVGEKLFF.

There are many counts of this clonotype. The chain has TRBV7-2 and TRBJ2-1, with 9 nucleotides matching TRBD2. With V trimmed by 7 bases and J by 5 bases, 9 bases remained unmatched. CDR3 length: 15 amino acids. The germline gives CDR1 SGHTA, CDR2 FQGNSA. CDR3 sequence (DNA): TGTGCCAGCAACTTCGAGACTAGCGGACACAATGAGCAGTTCTTC. This translates into CASNFETSGHNEQFF.

The genes are TRBV27 and TRBJ2-1; 8 bases fit TRBD2. CDR1 and CDR2 from the germline V gene are MNHEY and SMNVEV (reference sequence). The CDR3 contains 18 residues. V trimming: 1 base; J trimming: 4 bases; junction bases outside the gene matches: 12. Here the CDR3 reads CASSLLRGGSGRYNEQFF. The CDR3 DNA reads TGTGCCAGCAGTTTATTACGGGGGGGGAGTGGGAGGTACAATGAGCAGTTCTTC.

The rearrangement links TRBV20-1 to TRBJ2-5; D not certain. Germline V gene sequence: CDR1 DFQATT, CDR2 SNEGSKA (reference sequence). The CDR3 totals 12 residues. V was trimmed by 3 bases and J by 7 bases, leaving 12 bases between them. The CDR3 loop reads CSARFLRRTQYF. The CDR3 DNA is TGCAGTGCTAGGTTTCTGCGTCGGACCCAGTACTTC.

The gene calls are TRBV11-2 and TRBJ1-2; the D gene is possibly TRBD1 (6 bases). Between the trimmed V and J ends, which lost 0 bases and 0 bases, there was a span of 8 bases. The CDR3 loop spans 15 amino acids. Germline V gives CDR1 SGHAT, CDR2 FQNNGV. The CDR3 sequence is CASSLEQGPNYGYTF. The CDR3 DNA sequence: TGTGCCAGCAGCTTAGAACAGGGACCTAACTATGGCTACACCTTC. Filled out from reference TRBV11-2 and TRBJ1-2, the complete variable domain reads EAGVAQSPRYKIIEKRQSVAFWCNPISGHATLYWYQQILGQGPKLLIQFQNNGVVDDSQLPKDRFSAERLKGVDSTLKIQPAKLEDSAVYLCASSLEQGPNYGYTFGSGTRLTVV.

The chain is built from TRBV24-1 and TRBJ1-2; TRBD1 agrees at 7 bases. CDR1 and CDR2 from the germline V gene are KGHDR and SFDVKD. The CDR3 sequence is 11 residues long. Losses at the gene ends were 7 bases for V and 7 bases for J; bases not matched to a gene: 2. The CDR3 loop reads CATSYRGGYTF. The CDR3, as DNA: TGTGCCACCAGCTACAGGGGTGGCTACACCTTC.

V is TRBV28 and J is TRBJ2-4; 9 nucleotides line up with TRBD2. The J call may not be correct, given that the DNA end is closer to TRBJ2-5. Germline V gene sequence: CDR1 MDHEN, CDR2 SYDVKM. This CDR3 is 14 amino acids long. The CDR3 here is CASVGAGGQETQYF. CDR3 nucleotide sequence: TGTGCCAGCGTCGGGGCGGGGGGGCAAGAGACCCAGTACTTC.

This clonotype has a handful of counts. V gene TRBV6-6 combines with J gene TRBJ2-7; D unclear. The CDR3 sequence is 13 residues long. Germline V gives CDR1 MNHNY, CDR2 SVGAGI (reference sequence). V lost 2 bases and J 6 bases, leaving 11 bases between the germline ends. CDR3 nucleotides: TGTGCCAGCAGTTACCCCCAGGACCCCGAGCAGTACTTC. The encoded protein is CASSYPQDPEQYF.

This clonotype occurred a few times. This chain uses TRBV5-1 with TRBJ2-7; D may correspond to TRBD1 or TRBD2 (6 bases each). The ends were cut back, 0 bases at V and 6 bases at J, with 13 bases in the middle. This CDR3 spans 14 amino acids. Per the germline V gene, CDR1 is SGHRS and CDR2 is YFSETQ. CDR3 loop: CASSLGGALVEQYF. For the CDR3, the DNA is TGCGCCAGCAGCTTGGGGGGGGCCCTCGTCGAGCAGTACTTC.

The chain links TRBV5-1 to TRBJ2-3; 8 bases fit TRBD1. Looked up from germline, CDR1 is SGHRS and CDR2 is YFSETQ. The CDR3 spans 15 residues. Unmatched junction bases numbered 7, after V lost 4 bases and J lost 3 bases. CDR3 nucleotides: TGCGCCAGCAGCACCCAGGACAGGGAGACAGATACGCAGTATTTT. Its protein product is CASSTQDRETDTQYF.

The chain uses TRBV13 and TRBJ2-6; D is undetermined. V was pared by 1 base and J by 0 bases, with 7 bases between. The length of the CDR3 is 16 residues. In germline, CDR1 is PRHDT, CDR2 FYEKMQ (reference sequence). CDR3 coding DNA: TGTGCCAGCAGCTTAGTCAGAAACTCTGGGGCCAACGTCCTGACTTTC. Translated, it gives CASSLVRNSGANVLTF.

This clonotype has only a few counts. The rearrangement uses TRBV20-1 and TRBJ2-3, with TRBD2 matching over 11 bases. Germline V lookup: CDR1 DFQATT, CDR2 SNEGSKA (reference sequence). The trim removed 2 bases at V and 2 bases at J, leaving 6 bases unmatched. The CDR3 has 16 amino acids. CDR3 DNA: TGCAGTGCTAGAAACCCGGGACTAGCGGTCACAGATACGCAGTATTTT. It is translated as CSARNPGLAVTDTQYF.

V usage is TRBV20-1 and J usage is TRBJ2-7; D possibly corresponds to TRBD2 (5 bases). The ends were cut back, 8 bases at V and 7 bases at J, with 24 bases in the middle. CDR1 and CDR2 (germline): DFQATT, SNEGSKA (reference sequence). The CDR3 consists of 14 residues. This CDR3 reads CSSKEPADRGEQYF. CDR3 in DNA: TGCAGTTCTAAGGAACCCGCGGACCGGGGTGAGCAGTACTTC.

A note on this clonotype: The junction does not match germline at one end; this may be a read error. The genes are TRBV15 and TRBJ2-7; D gene ambiguous. Germline V lookup: CDR1 LNHNV, CDR2 YYDKDF (reference sequence). This CDR3 comprises 14 residues. The CDR3 bases are TGTACCACCAGCATAAGGTTCAGCGCCTACGAGCAGTACTTC. It yields the protein CTTSIRFSAYEQYF.

This clonotype turned up a few times. The chain recombines TRBV2 with TRBJ2-4; D is perhaps TRBD1 (8 bases). V shed 5 bases and J shed 13 bases, with 21 bases lying between them. The CDR3 is 14 residues long. Germline V CDR1 and CDR2: SNHLY, FYNNEI. The CDR3 reads CASSSYRGGFDQYF. DNA for the CDR3: TGTGCCAGCAGTTCTTACAGGGGGGGGTTTGACCAGTACTTC.

The chain couples TRBV20-1 to TRBJ1-2; 7 bases line up with TRBD1. Trimming took 6 bases from V and 3 from J; bases not matched to a gene: 4. Germline CDR1 DFQATT, CDR2 SNEGSKA (reference sequence). The CDR3 extends over 12 amino acids. CDR3 protein: CSALQGDYGYTF. CDR3 bases: TGCAGTGCCCTCCAGGGGGACTATGGCTACACCTTC.

In this sample, this clonotype turned up once. The chain uses TRBV29-1 and TRBJ1-1; D not certain. V dropped 5 bases and J dropped 4 bases, with 11 bases sitting between them. The CDR3 sequence is 12 residues long. Germline CDR1 reads SQVTM; CDR2 reads ANQGSEA. DNA of the CDR3: TGCAGCGTTCGTCATTATTCCACTGAAGCTTTCTTT. This translates into CSVRHYSTEAFF.

This clonotype showed up just a few times. J is TRBJ2-6 and V is TRBV20-1; D possibly corresponds to TRBD1 (5 bases). The V end lost 0 bases, the J end lost 0 bases, and 12 bases lay between the germline ends. The length of the CDR3 is 17 residues. Germline loops: CDR1 DFQATT, CDR2 SNEGSKA (reference sequence). CDR3: CSARDYRLRSGANVLTF. CDR3 in DNA: TGCAGTGCTAGAGATTACAGGCTGCGCTCTGGGGCCAACGTCCTGACTTTC.

The chain has TRBV5-1 and TRBJ2-1; no reliable D call. Germline values: CDR1 SGHRS, CDR2 YFSETQ. V shed 0 bases and J shed 7 bases, with 14 bases lying between them. The CDR3 has 15 amino acids. DNA of the CDR3: TGCGCCAGCAGCTTGGACAGTCCACCGGTTAATGAGCAGTTCTTC. It translates to CASSLDSPPVNEQFF. Drawing the rest from reference TRBV5-1 and TRBJ2-1, the complete variable domain is KAGVTQTPRYLIKTRGQQVTLSCSPISGHRSVSWYQQTPGQGLQFLFEYFSETQRNKGNFPGRFSGRQFSNSRSEMNVSTLELGDSALYLCASSLDSPPVNEQFFGPGTRLTVL.

V usage is TRBV7-9 and J usage is TRBJ2-1; 9 bases map to TRBD2. Germline CDR1 is SEHNR and CDR2 is FQNEAQ (reference sequence). This CDR3 comprises 14 residues. J was trimmed by 3 bases and V by 8 bases; bases with no gene match: 5. The CDR3 DNA is TGTGCCAGCGGGAAGCGGGGGGACTACAATGAGCAGTTCTTC. This codes for CASGKRGDYNEQFF.